Described below is a single T cell receptor (beta chain) sequence and its context. TCRdb keeps only in-frame clones here, not all; method: immunoSEQ multiplex PCR. The sample has 85,000 to 120,000 clones, about two thirds seen once. This record belongs to a study of blood T cell repertoires in COVID-19. On the study more broadly: From the United States, Italy and Spain came samples of acute and convalescent COVID-19.

The germline CDR1 and CDR2 sequences are ENHRY and SYGVKD. V lost 7 bases and J lost 10, with 14 bases in between. The CDR3 has 13 residues. The sample comprised peripheral blood. The gene calls are TRBV10-3 and TRBJ1-6; D not certain. The receptor was isolated from a human donor with acute or convalescent COVID-19. The donor label of this sample is uncertain. The CDR3 sequence: CAITSGLKSPLHF. As DNA, the CDR3 is TGTGCCATCACAAGCGGGCTCAAATCACCCCTCCACTTT.